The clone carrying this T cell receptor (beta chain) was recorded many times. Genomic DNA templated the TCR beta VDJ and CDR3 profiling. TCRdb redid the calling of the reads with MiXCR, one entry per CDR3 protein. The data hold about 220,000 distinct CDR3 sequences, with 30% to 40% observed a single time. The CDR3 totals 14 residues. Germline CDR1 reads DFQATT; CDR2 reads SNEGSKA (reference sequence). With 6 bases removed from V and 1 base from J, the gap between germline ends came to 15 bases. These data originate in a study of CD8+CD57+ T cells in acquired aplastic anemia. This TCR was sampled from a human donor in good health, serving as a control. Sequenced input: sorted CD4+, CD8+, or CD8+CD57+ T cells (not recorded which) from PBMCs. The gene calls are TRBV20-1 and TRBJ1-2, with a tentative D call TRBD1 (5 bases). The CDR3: CSAINRRLNYGYTF. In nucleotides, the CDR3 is TGCAGTGCCATCAACAGGAGACTTAACTATGGCTACACCTTC.